These 26 T cell receptor beta chains were sequenced from one sample in a study of early T cells in non-severe SARS-CoV-2 infection. TCRdb ran MiXCR on the 5' RACE reads and lists one entry per CDR3 protein. The data hold 85,000 to 100,000 distinct CDR3 sequences, with 16% observed a single time. The sequenced sample consisted of whole blood. The receptors derive from an adult who was a healthcare worker with PCR-confirmed SARS-CoV-2 infection or an uninfected control (not recorded which).

This clonotype appeared a few times. The chain is built from TRBV12-3 or TRBV12-4 and TRBJ2-1; 9 bases are a match to TRBD2. Trimming took 8 bases from V and 4 from J; bases not matched to a gene: 3. This CDR3 contains 13 residues. The CDR3 sequence: CASRLAEYNEQFF. The CDR3 bases are TGTGCCAGCCGACTAGCGGAGTACAATGAGCAGTTCTTC.

The rearrangement links TRBV12-3 or TRBV12-4 to TRBJ2-1, with TRBD2 matching 12 bases. The CDR3 has 15 residues. Unmatched junction bases numbered 4, after V lost 4 bases and J lost 6 bases. The CDR3 bases are TGTGCCAGCAGTTCGACTAGCGGGAGTATCAATGAGCAGTTCTTC. It specifies CASSSTSGSINEQFF.

This clonotype has only a few counts. The CDR3 DNA reads TGTGCCAGCAGCGAAGGCAGGGGGGCGGAAAACTCACCCCTCCACTTT. The encoded protein is CASSEGRGAENSPLHF. The chain employs TRBV7-8 and TRBJ1-6; 7 bases agree with TRBD1. The trim removed 5 bases at V and 10 bases at J, leaving 14 bases unmatched. The V gene's germline CDR1 is SGHVS and CDR2 FQNEAQ. This CDR3 spans 16 amino acids.

This clonotype was detected many times. V is TRBV7-8 and J is TRBJ2-7, with 10 bases matching TRBD1. The J segment lost 5 bases and the V segment lost 7 bases, leaving 8 bases of the junction unmatched. There are 14 residues in the CDR3. From germline, CDR1 is SGHVS and CDR2 FQNEAQ. The CDR3 protein is CASTETGGKNEQYF. DNA of the CDR3: TGTGCCAGCACAGAGACAGGGGGCAAGAACGAGCAGTACTTC.

The V call is TRBV20-1, the J call TRBJ2-4, with TRBD2 identical over 12 bases. V lost 3 bases and J lost 0; bases outside the gene matches: 12. The CDR3 spans 19 residues. Germline assignment: CDR1 DFQATT and CDR2 SNEGSKA (reference sequence). CDR3 protein: CSASPPLAGGPGAKNIQYF. Here the CDR3 DNA reads TGCAGTGCTAGCCCCCCTCTAGCGGGGGGGCCAGGAGCCAAAAACATTCAGTACTTC.

This clonotype was detected only a few times. The V and J genes are TRBV5-1 and TRBJ2-3, with 12 nucleotides matching TRBD2. Per germline, CDR1 SGHRS and CDR2 YFSETQ. V shed 0 bases, J shed 2 bases, and the junction held 4 bases outside the gene matches. The length of the CDR3 is 17 residues. CDR3 DNA: TGCGCCAGCAGCTTGGGACTAGCGGGAGACCTCACAGATACGCAGTATTTT. It translates to CASSLGLAGDLTDTQYF.

This clonotype was picked up a small number of times. The chain carries TRBV5-1 and TRBJ1-1; D possibly corresponds to TRBD1 (5 bases). CDR1 is SGHRS, CDR2 YFSETQ, per germline. This CDR3 is built from 14 residues. The V end was cut by 1 base, the J end by 1 base, with 8 bases between. CDR3 sequence: CASSLSGANTEAFF. The DNA of the CDR3 is TGCGCCAGCAGCTTGTCCGGGGCGAACACTGAAGCTTTCTTT. The full variable domain, in which reference TRBV5-1 and TRBJ1-1 provide the parts outside the CDR3, is KAGVTQTPRYLIKTRGQQVTLSCSPISGHRSVSWYQQTPGQGLQFLFEYFSETQRNKGNFPGRFSGRQFSNSRSEMNVSTLELGDSALYLCASSLSGANTEAFFGQGTRLTVV.

This chain joins TRBV27 and TRBJ1-6, with 8 bases matching TRBD1. Germline values: CDR1 MNHEY, CDR2 SMNVEV (reference sequence). J gave up 6 bases and V 6 bases, and 13 bases lay outside the gene matches. The CDR3 covers 17 residues. The CDR3 spells CASRPTGQGRLNSPLHF. CDR3 coding DNA: TGTGCCAGCAGACCTACCGGACAGGGTAGACTTAATTCACCCCTCCACTTT.

This chain uses TRBV6-2 or TRBV6-3 with TRBJ2-2; TRBD1 matches at 7 bases. Germline values: CDR1 MNHEY, CDR2 SVGEGT. This CDR3 spans 14 amino acids. After removal of 8 bases from V and 4 bases from J, the junction contained 7 bases not matched to a gene. The CDR3 sequence: CASEGQRFTGELFF. The CDR3 coding sequence is TGTGCCAGCGAGGGACAGAGGTTCACCGGGGAGCTGTTTTTT.

This clonotype turned up a few times. CDR3 in DNA: TGTGCCAGCAGTTTAGCCCAGCCCTACAATGAGCAGTTCTTC. It codes for CASSLAQPYNEQFF. The V call is TRBV12-3 or TRBV12-4, the J call TRBJ2-1; D ambiguous. Trimming removed 0 bases at V and 2 bases at J, with 5 bases between. This CDR3 spans 14 amino acids.

The chain joins TRBV7-2 to TRBJ2-7; 10 nucleotides agree with TRBD2. V lost 1 base, J lost 3 bases, and 9 bases stayed unmatched. Germline lookup yields CDR1 SGHTA and CDR2 FQGNSA. The CDR3 runs 17 residues. The chain's CDR3 is CASSLGPRTSGDYEQYF. The CDR3 bases are TGTGCCAGCAGCTTAGGCCCCAGGACTAGCGGAGACTACGAGCAGTACTTC. Full variable domain (missing parts from reference TRBV7-2 and TRBJ2-7): GAGVSQSPSNKVTEKGKDVELRCDPISGHTALYWYRQSLGQGLEFLIYFQGNSAPDKSGLPSDRFSAERTGGSVSTLTIQRTQQEDSAVYLCASSLGPRTSGDYEQYFGPGTRLTVT.

The chain is built from TRBV6-6 and TRBJ1-1; D gene unclear. CDR3 length: 11 residues. V was shortened by 3 bases and J by 7 bases, with 6 bases between the two germline ends. Germline values: CDR1 MNHNY, CDR2 SVGAGI (reference sequence). The CDR3 loop is CASSYSDEAFF. DNA of the CDR3: TGTGCCAGCAGTTATAGTGATGAAGCTTTCTTT.

The J gene is TRBJ2-3, the V gene TRBV10-1; 16 bases align to TRBD2. Unmatched junction bases numbered 18, after V lost 4 bases and J lost 2 bases. CDR1 and CDR2 (germline): WNHNN, SYGVQD (reference sequence). This CDR3 contains 22 residues. CDR3 in DNA: TGCGCCAGCAGTGGAAATTCGGAGGGACTAGCGGGAGGGCCTGGGAACACAGATACGCAGTATTTT. Amino acids: CASSGNSEGLAGGPGNTDTQYF.

The chain has TRBV20-1 and TRBJ2-3; 9 positions match TRBD2. This CDR3 has 15 amino acids. V lost 5 bases and J lost 0; bases outside the gene matches: 6. In germline, CDR1 is DFQATT, CDR2 SNEGSKA (reference sequence). CDR3 region: CSAPTAGGSTDTQYF. CDR3 DNA sequence: TGCAGTGCTCCGACGGCGGGAGGGAGCACAGATACGCAGTATTTT.

This clonotype appeared a few times. The CDR3 sequence is CASSLEGGLETQYF. In nucleotides, the CDR3 is TGTGCCAGCAGCTTGGAGGGGGGCCTTGAGACCCAGTACTTC. V is TRBV5-4 and J is TRBJ2-5; D is tentatively TRBD1 or TRBD2 (6 bases each). This CDR3 is built from 14 residues. Trimming shortened V by 0 bases and J by 5 bases, and 11 bases separated the two germline ends. Germline V lookup: CDR1 SGHNT, CDR2 YYREEE (reference sequence).

This sequence joins TRBV6-2 or TRBV6-3 and TRBJ2-1; 9 bases match TRBD1. The V and J ends lost 8 bases and 6 bases, in that order; junction bases with no gene match: 11. Germline V gene sequence: CDR1 MNHEY, CDR2 SVGEGT. The CDR3 sequence is 15 residues long. DNA for the CDR3: TGTGCCAGCCACCTGGGACAGGGTACTATCAATGAGCAGTTCTTC. It encodes CASHLGQGTINEQFF.

The chain is built from TRBV4-3 and TRBJ2-3; D uncertain. This CDR3 is 14 amino acids long. Deletions cut 0 bases from V and 5 bases from J, with 9 bases between. Germline lookup yields CDR1 LGHNA and CDR2 YSLEER. The CDR3: CASSQDTRVDTQYF. The CDR3 region has the DNA TGCGCCAGCAGCCAAGATACCCGTGTAGATACGCAGTATTTT.

This clonotype was recorded many times. The V and J genes are TRBV29-1 and TRBJ2-7; D remains ambiguous. The CDR3 is 12 residues long. From germline, CDR1 is SQVTM and CDR2 ANQGSEA. In DNA, the CDR3 is TGCACCACCCGAGGCGGTCCATACGAGCAGTACTTC. It yields the protein CTTRGGPYEQYF.

This clonotype was counted only a few times. This chain connects TRBV6-6 to TRBJ1-2; D remains ambiguous. The CDR3 has 12 amino acids. Germline V gene sequence: CDR1 MNHNY, CDR2 SVGAGI (reference sequence). The ends were cut back, 7 bases at V and 0 bases at J, with 6 bases in the middle. CDR3 amino acids: CASNGANYGYTF. CDR3 DNA: TGTGCCAGCAATGGGGCTAACTATGGCTACACCTTC.

This clonotype has a handful of counts. This chain connects TRBV6-2 or TRBV6-3 to TRBJ2-2; D is ambiguous. This CDR3 comprises 13 residues. The germline V and J ends were trimmed by 6 bases and 1 base, with 6 bases remaining between them. The V gene's germline CDR1 is MNHEY and CDR2 SVGEGT. The CDR3 spells CASRTENTGELFF. The DNA of the CDR3 is TGTGCCAGCAGAACCGAGAACACCGGGGAGCTGTTTTTT.

This chain joins TRBV29-1 and TRBJ1-1, with D unclear. The germline CDR1 and CDR2 sequences are SQVTM and ANQGSEA. The CDR3 sequence is 12 residues long. Trimming removed 3 bases from V and 4 bases from J, with 9 bases in between. CDR3 residues: CSVDWGCTEAFF. In nucleotides, the CDR3 is TGCAGCGTTGATTGGGGTTGCACTGAAGCTTTCTTT.

This clonotype has a handful of counts. The rearrangement joins TRBV14 to TRBJ2-7; 7 bases agree with TRBD2. V was clipped by 4 bases and J by 1 base; unmatched bases: 10. CDR1 SGHDN and CDR2 FVKESK come from the germline V gene. This CDR3 is 16 amino acids long. The CDR3 protein is CASSPYSSGGSYEQYF. The CDR3 nucleotides are TGTGCCAGCAGCCCCTACTCTAGCGGAGGGTCCTACGAGCAGTACTTC.

This sequence joins TRBV7-2 and TRBJ1-3; no clear D. The V end was cut by 6 bases, the J end by 9 bases, with 21 bases between. The CDR3 totals 15 residues. From germline, CDR1 is SGHTA and CDR2 FQGNSA. The CDR3: CASRIGMISGGTIYF. The CDR3 DNA follows: TGTGCCAGCAGAATCGGGATGATCTCTGGCGGCACCATATATTTT.

The sample holds many counts of this clonotype. The chain is built from TRBV5-1 and TRBJ1-5; D is possibly TRBD1 (5 bases). The germline V gene encodes CDR1 SGHRS and CDR2 YFSETQ. The CDR3 consists of 14 residues. V was pared by 4 bases and J by 5 bases, with 13 bases between. The CDR3 bases are TGCGCCAGCAGCCCGGGGACCGGGGATCAGCCCCAGCATTTT. Encoded protein: CASSPGTGDQPQHF.

The chain is built from TRBV5-1 and TRBJ2-7; no firm D call. Per the germline V gene, CDR1 is SGHRS and CDR2 is YFSETQ. Trimming stripped 3 bases from V and 2 bases from J, with 9 bases between. The CDR3 sequence is 13 residues long. The chain's CDR3 is CASSSGFPYEQYF. The CDR3 coding sequence is TGCGCCAGCAGCTCAGGATTCCCCTACGAGCAGTACTTC. Full variable domain (outside the CDR3, taken from reference TRBV5-1 and TRBJ2-7): KAGVTQTPRYLIKTRGQQVTLSCSPISGHRSVSWYQQTPGQGLQFLFEYFSETQRNKGNFPGRFSGRQFSNSRSEMNVSTLELGDSALYLCASSSGFPYEQYFGPGTRLTVT.

The sample holds a few counts of this clonotype. This chain links TRBV19 with TRBJ1-2, with D uncertain. CDR3 length: 12 amino acids. Trimming shortened V by 7 bases and J by 3 bases, and 9 bases separated the two germline ends. Germline V gene data show CDR1 as LNHDA and CDR2 as SQIVND (reference sequence). The CDR3 region has the DNA TGTGCCAGTAAAAACATCGACTATGGCTACACCTTC. Its protein is CASKNIDYGYTF.